This TCR beta chain was sequenced during a study of T cells in Graves' hyperthyroidism and ophthalmopathy. Study-wide results and caveats: In blood, most of the thyroid clonotypes expanded above 0.001 were also present. The model made its ophthalmopathy prediction, and onset followed a median roughly six months later.

Germline CDR1 is LNHDA and CDR2 is SQIVND (reference sequence). V lost 2 bases to trimming and J lost 6 bases; unmatched junction nucleotides: 0. The CDR3 contains 13 residues. TCR beta CDR3 region amplification was performed from RNA transcripts. Using the HTBI primer set, a first-round RT-PCR was run on the TCR CDR3. TCRdb analysed the multiplex PCR reads with MiXCR anew, one entry per CDR3 protein. Of about 380,000 distinct CDR3 sequences listed, about 15% were seen once; the top ten hold approximately 10%. Remarks on this clonotype: Its specificity is not known.

This receptor was obtained from a woman aged 60-75 years with Graves' hyperthyroidism. Sequencing used blood. The chain uses TRBV19 and TRBJ2-2; 7 bases agree with TRBD1. The CDR3 DNA is TGTGCCAGTAGTATAAGGGGGCCCGGGGAGCTGTTTTTT. It yields the protein CASSIRGPGELFF.